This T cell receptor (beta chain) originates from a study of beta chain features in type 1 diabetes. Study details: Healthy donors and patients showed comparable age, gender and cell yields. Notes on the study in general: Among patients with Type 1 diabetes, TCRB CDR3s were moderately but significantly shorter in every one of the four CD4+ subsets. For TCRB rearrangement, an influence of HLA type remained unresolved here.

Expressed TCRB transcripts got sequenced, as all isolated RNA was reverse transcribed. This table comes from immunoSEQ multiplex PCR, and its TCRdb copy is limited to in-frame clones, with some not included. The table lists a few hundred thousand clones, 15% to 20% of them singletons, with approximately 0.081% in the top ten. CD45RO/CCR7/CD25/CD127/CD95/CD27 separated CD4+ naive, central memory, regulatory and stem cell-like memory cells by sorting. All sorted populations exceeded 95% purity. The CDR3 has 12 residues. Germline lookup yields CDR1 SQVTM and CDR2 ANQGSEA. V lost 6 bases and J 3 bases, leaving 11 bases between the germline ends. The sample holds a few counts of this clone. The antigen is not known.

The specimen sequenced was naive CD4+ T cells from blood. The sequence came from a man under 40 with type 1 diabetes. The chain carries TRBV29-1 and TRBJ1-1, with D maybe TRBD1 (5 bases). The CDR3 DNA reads TGCAGCGTGGGGGAATTAGACACTGAAGCTTTCTTT. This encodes CSVGELDTEAFF. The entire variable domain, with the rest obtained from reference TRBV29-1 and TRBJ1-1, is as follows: SAVISQKPSRDICQRGTSLTIQCQVDSQVTMMFWYRQQPGQSLTLIATANQGSEATYESGFVIDKFPISRPNLTFSTLTVSNMSPEDSSIYLCSVGELDTEAFFGQGTRLTVV.